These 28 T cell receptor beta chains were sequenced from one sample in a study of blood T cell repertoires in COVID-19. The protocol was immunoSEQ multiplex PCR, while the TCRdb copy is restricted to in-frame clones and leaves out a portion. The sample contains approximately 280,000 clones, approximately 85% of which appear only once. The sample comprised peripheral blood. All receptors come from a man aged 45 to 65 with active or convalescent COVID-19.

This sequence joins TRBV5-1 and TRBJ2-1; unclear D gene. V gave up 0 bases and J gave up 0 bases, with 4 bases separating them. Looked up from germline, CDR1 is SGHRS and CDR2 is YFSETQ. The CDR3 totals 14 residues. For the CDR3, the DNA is TGCGCCAGCAGCTTGGACTACTCCTACAATGAGCAGTTCTTC. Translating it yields CASSLDYSYNEQFF.

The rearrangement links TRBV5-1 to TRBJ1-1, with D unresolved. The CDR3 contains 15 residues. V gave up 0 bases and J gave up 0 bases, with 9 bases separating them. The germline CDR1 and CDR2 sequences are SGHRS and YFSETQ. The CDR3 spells CASSLDQALNTEAFF. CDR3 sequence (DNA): TGCGCCAGCAGCTTGGATCAGGCGCTGAACACTGAAGCTTTCTTT.

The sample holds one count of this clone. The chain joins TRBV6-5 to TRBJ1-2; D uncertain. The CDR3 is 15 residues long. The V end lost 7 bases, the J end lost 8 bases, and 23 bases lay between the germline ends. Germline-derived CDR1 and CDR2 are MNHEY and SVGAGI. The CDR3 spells CASTQEAGWGEGYTF. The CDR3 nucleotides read TGTGCCAGCACCCAGGAGGCAGGATGGGGTGAGGGCTACACCTTC.

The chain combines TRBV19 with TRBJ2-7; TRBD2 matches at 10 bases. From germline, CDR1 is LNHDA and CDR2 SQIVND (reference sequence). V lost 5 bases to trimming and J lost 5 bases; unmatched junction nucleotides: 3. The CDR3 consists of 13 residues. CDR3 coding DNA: TGTGCCAGTAGTGGACTAGCGGAGAACGAGCAGTACTTC. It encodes CASSGLAENEQYF.

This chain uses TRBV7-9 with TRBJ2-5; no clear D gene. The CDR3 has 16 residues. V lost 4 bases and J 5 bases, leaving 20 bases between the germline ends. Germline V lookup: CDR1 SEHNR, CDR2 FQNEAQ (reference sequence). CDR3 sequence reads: CASSSRPSPPGETQYF. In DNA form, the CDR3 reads TGTGCCAGCAGCTCCCGCCCCAGTCCGCCCGGGGAGACCCAGTACTTC. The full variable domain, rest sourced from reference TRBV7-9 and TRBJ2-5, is DTGVSQNPRHKITKRGQNVTFRCDPISEHNRLYWYRQTLGQGPEFLTYFQNEAQLEKSRLLSDRFSAERPKGSFSTLEIQRTEQGDSAMYLCASSSRPSPPGETQYFGPGTRLLVL.

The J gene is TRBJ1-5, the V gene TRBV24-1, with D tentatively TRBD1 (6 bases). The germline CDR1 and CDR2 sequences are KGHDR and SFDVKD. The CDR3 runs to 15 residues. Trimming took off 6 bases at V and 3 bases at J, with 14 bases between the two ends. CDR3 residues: CATSMTGGDNQPQHF. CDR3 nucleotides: TGTGCCACCAGTATGACAGGTGGAGACAATCAGCCCCAGCATTTT.

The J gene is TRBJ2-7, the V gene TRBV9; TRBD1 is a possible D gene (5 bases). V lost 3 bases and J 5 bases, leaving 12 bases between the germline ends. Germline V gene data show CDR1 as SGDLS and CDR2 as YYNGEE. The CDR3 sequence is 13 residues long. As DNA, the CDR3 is TGTGCCAGCAGCGCCTGGGAAGGGGACGAGCAGTACTTC. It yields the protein CASSAWEGDEQYF. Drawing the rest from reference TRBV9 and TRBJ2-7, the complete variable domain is DSGVTQTPKHLITATGQRVTLRCSPRSGDLSVYWYQQSLDQGLQFLIQYYNGEERAKGNILERFSAQQFPDLHSELNLSSLELGDSALYFCASSAWEGDEQYFGPGTRLTVT.

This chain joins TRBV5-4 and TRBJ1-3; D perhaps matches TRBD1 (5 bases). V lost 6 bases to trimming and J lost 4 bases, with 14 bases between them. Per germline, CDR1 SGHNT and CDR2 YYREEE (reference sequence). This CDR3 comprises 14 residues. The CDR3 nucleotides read TGTGCCAGCACTCTAAGGGGAGGCGGAAACACCATATATTTT. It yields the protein CASTLRGGGNTIYF.

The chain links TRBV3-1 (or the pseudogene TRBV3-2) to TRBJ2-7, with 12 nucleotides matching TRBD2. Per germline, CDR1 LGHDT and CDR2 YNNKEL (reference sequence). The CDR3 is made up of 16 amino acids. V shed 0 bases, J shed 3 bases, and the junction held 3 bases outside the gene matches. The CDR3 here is CASSQDWTSGNYEQYF. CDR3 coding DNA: TGTGCCAGCAGCCAAGATTGGACTAGCGGGAACTACGAGCAGTACTTC.

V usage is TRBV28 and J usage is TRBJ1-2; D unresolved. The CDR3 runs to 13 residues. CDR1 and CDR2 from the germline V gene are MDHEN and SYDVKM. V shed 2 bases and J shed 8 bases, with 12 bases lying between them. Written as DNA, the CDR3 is TGTGCCAGCAGTTTAGTACGTTCGCAGGGCTACACCTTC. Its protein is CASSLVRSQGYTF.

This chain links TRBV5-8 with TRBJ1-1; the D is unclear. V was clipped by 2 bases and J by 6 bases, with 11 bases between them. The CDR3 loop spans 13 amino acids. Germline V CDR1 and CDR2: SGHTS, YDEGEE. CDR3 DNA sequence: TGTGCCAGCAGCTTCTACGGGAGGGCTGAAGCTTTCTTT. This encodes CASSFYGRAEAFF.

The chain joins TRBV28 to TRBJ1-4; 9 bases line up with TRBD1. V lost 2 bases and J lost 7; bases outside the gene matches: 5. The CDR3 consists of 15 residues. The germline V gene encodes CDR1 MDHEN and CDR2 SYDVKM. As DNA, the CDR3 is TGTGCCAGCAGTTTACCGGGGACAGGGCGTGAAAAACTGTTTTTT. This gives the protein CASSLPGTGREKLFF.

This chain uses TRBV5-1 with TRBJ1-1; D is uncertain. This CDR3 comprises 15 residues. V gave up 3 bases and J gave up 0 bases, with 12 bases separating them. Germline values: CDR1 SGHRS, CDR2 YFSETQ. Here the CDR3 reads CASSSREILNTEAFF. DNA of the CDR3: TGCGCCAGCAGCTCCCGGGAAATACTGAACACTGAAGCTTTCTTT.

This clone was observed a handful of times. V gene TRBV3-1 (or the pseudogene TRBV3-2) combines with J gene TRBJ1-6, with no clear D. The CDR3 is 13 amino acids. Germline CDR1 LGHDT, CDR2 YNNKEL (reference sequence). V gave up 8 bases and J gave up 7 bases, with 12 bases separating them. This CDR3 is CASSPGGNSPLHF. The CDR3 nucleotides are TGTGCCAGCTCCCCCGGAGGCAATTCACCCCTCCACTTT.

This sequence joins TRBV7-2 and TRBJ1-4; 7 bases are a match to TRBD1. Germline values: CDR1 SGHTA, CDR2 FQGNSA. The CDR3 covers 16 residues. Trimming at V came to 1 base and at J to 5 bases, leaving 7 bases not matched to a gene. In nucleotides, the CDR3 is TGTGCCAGCAGCTTAGTTGGTGGGACAGAGAATGAAAAACTGTTTTTT. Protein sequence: CASSLVGGTENEKLFF.

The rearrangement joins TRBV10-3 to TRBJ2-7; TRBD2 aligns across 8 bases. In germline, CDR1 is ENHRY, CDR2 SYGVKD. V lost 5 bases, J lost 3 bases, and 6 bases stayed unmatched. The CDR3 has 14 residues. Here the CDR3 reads CAISTGREVYEQYF. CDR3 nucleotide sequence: TGTGCCATCAGTACGGGGCGGGAGGTCTACGAGCAGTACTTC.

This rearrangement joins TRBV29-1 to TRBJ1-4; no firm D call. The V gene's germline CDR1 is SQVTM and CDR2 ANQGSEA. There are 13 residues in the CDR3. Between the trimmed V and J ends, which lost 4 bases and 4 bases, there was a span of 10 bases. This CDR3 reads CSVAPSGNEKLFF. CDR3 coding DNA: TGCAGCGTTGCTCCCTCGGGTAATGAAAAACTGTTTTTT.

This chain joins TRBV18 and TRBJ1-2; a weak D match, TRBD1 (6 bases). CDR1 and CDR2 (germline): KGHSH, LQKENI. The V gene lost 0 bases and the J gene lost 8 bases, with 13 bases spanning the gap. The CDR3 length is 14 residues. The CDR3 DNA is TGTGCCAGCTCACCACCGGGACATCCGGAAGGCTACACCTTC. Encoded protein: CASSPPGHPEGYTF.

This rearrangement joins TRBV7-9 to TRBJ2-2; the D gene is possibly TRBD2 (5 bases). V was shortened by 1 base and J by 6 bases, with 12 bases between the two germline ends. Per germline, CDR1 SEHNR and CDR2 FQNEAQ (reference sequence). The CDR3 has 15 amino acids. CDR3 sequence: CASSLEIGRAGELFF. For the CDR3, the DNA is TGTGCCAGCAGCTTAGAGATTGGGAGAGCCGGGGAGCTGTTTTTT.

The CDR3 here is CASSVGQISNTEAFF. CDR3 in DNA: TGTGCCAGCAGTGTGGGACAAATCTCGAACACTGAAGCTTTCTTT. The V call is TRBV2, the J call TRBJ1-1; a weak D match, TRBD1 (6 bases). V was shortened by 4 bases and J by 1 base, with 13 bases between the two germline ends. The germline gives CDR1 SNHLY, CDR2 FYNNEI. The CDR3 runs 15 residues. Full variable domain (outside the CDR3, taken from reference TRBV2 and TRBJ1-1): EPEVTQTPSHQVTQMGQEVILRCVPISNHLYFYWYRQILGQKVEFLVSFYNNEISEKSEIFDDQFSVERPDGSNFTLKIRSTKLEDSAMYFCASSVGQISNTEAFFGQGTRLTVV.

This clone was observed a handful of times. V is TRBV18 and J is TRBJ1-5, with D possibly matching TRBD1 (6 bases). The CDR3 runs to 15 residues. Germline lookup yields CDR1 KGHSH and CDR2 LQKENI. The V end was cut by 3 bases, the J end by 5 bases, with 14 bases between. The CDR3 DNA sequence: TGTGCCAGCTCACCCGATGGGGGCACGCATCAGCCCCAGCATTTT. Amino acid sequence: CASSPDGGTHQPQHF.

The CDR3 reads CAISEESLGPETQYF. The CDR3 coding sequence is TGTGCCATCAGTGAGGAAAGCCTGGGGCCAGAGACCCAGTACTTC. The chain combines TRBV10-3 with TRBJ2-5, with a possible D match to TRBD1 (5 bases). The V end lost 2 bases, the J end lost 4 bases, and 14 bases lay between the germline ends. CDR1 and CDR2 (germline): ENHRY, SYGVKD. This CDR3 contains 15 residues.

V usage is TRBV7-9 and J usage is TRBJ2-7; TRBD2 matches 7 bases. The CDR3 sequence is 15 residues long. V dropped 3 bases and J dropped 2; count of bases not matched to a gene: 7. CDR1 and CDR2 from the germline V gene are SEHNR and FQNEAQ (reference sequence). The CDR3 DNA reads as TGTGCCAGCAGCTTCTCCAGCGGGAAAGCCTACGAGCAGTACTTC. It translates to CASSFSSGKAYEQYF.

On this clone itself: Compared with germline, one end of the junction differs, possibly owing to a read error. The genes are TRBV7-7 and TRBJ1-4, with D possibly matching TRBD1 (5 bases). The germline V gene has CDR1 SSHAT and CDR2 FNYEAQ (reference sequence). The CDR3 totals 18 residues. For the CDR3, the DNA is TGTGCTAGCAGCCTTCAGTCAGGGAGGAGGACAACTAATGAAAAACTGTTTTTT. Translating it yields CASSLQSGRRTTNEKLFF.

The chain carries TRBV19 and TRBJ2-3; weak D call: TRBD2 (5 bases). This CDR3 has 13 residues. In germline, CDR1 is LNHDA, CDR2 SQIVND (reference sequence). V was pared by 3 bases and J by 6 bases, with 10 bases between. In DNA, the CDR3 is TGTGCCAGTAGTATGCCACCGGGGGATACGCAGTATTTT. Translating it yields CASSMPPGDTQYF. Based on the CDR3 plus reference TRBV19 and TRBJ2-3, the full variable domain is DGGITQSPKYLFRKEGQNVTLSCEQNLNHDAMYWYRQDPGQGLRLIYYSQIVNDFQKGDIAEGYSVSREKKESFPLTVTSAQKNPTAFYLCASSMPPGDTQYFGPGTRLTVL.

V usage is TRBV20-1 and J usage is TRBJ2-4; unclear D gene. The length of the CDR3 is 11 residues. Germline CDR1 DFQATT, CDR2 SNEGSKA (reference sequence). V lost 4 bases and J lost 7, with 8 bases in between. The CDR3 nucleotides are TGCAGTGCTACTTCCCGTAACATTCAGTACTTC. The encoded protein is CSATSRNIQYF.

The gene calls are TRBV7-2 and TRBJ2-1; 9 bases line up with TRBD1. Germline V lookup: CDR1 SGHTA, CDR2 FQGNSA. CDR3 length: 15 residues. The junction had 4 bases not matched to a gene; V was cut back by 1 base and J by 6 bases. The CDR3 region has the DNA TGTGCCAGCAGCTTAGGGACAGGGGTTTTCAATGAGCAGTTCTTC. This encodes CASSLGTGVFNEQFF.

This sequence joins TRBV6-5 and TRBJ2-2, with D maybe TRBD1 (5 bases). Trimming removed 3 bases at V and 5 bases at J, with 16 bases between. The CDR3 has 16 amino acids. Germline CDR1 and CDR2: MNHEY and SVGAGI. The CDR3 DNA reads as TGTGCCAGCAGTTATCAAGGGGATGAAGTGACCGGGGAGCTGTTTTTT. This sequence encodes CASSYQGDEVTGELFF.